The text below deals with one T cell receptor beta chain. Its antigen is currently not known. The record has no base qualities; no much larger clone is one base away. Receptor amplification or capture employed the immunoSEQ multiplex PCR assay. RNA was extracted from all samples and reverse transcribed into cDNA, which served as template for TCR sequencing. SuperScript III was used for first-strand cDNA synthesis, primed with a 2:1 mix of oligo-dT and random hexamers. Amplification bias was assessed with a synthetic immune receptor repertoire, and residual bias was removed computationally. Processing in the source paper ran as follows. Raw reads were preprocessed to remove errors, and CDR3 was defined by IMGT conventions from the conserved cysteine to phenylalanine. Clonality was computed by normalizing Shannon entropy by log2 of the number of productive unique TCRs and subtracting the result from 1. Whether scalp clones were CD4 or CD8 was inferred by matching scalp TCRbeta sequences against CD4 and CD8 repertoires sorted from blood. The table was pulled from immuneACCESS by TCRdb, which kept in-frame rearrangements only. Such tables lose some clones; where checked, under half of the loss comes from unresolved V genes, and the rest has no known cause. The V and J calls and clone size come from that table; D and trimming were worked out from the DNA. Counted in this sample were around 150,000 clones; 50% to 65% of them appeared once. Around 5% of the sample belongs to the ten largest clones.

V is trimmed back by 0 bases and J by 9 bases, and the junction contains 15 bases that no gene match accounts for. CDR1 and CDR2 were assigned from the germline V gene (reference sequence) as SGHNT and YYREEE. Spanning cysteine to phenylalanine, the CDR3 consists of 17 amino acids. Just CDR3 DNA is preserved here, 51 bases in frame from base 1. The data derive from a study of CD8+ T cells in alopecia areata (dated by TCRdb to the late 2010s). Context from the whole study: To study T cell clonal expansion in alopecia areata, the researchers applied high-throughput TCRbeta sequencing to both the C3H/HeJ mouse model and human patients. In humans, TCRbeta sequencing was performed on scalp tissue and on sorted CD4+ and CD8+ peripheral blood T cells from healthy controls and from patients with patchy or totalis/universalis alopecia areata. Scalp clonality was compared among normal scalp (n=4), patchy alopecia areata scalp (n=8), and alopecia totalis/universalis scalp (n=8). RNA was extracted with the PAXgene miRNA kit for fixed scalp, the miRNeasy kit for PBMCs, and the RNeasy kit for mouse skin. TCRbeta CDR3 regions were amplified by immunoSEQ multiplex PCR with 35 Vbeta forward and 13 Jbeta reverse primers. Study-level results and caveats: Unlike mouse skin, which is dominated by gammadelta T cells, normal human skin has resident alphabeta T cells that are also sequenced, and this complicates analysis of the scalp TCR repertoire. Compared with mice, TCR sequences shared between patients were less clear, possibly partly because of HLA diversity across the patient population. Compared with normal scalp, lesional scalp had higher clonality and more expanded CD8+ clones, particularly in alopecia totalis/universalis, a pattern that suggests antigenic drive.

After PBMCs were isolated by density centrifugation and stained for CD3, CD4 and CD8, a FACSAria was used to sort CD4+ and CD8+ T cells. Scalp biopsies and blood samples were obtained from unaffected controls. The sequence came from a human donor in good health. The sequencing input was CD4+ T cells sorted from blood. Recombination joined TRBV5-4 with TRBJ2-1, with 7 middle bases fitting TRBD1. The nucleotide sequence reads as follows: TGTGCCAGCAGCTTGGCCTTGGTTACGACAGGGTTGAGTGAGCAGTTCTTC. Its product reads: CASSLALVTTGLSEQFF. Joined to the reference TRBV5-4 and TRBJ2-1 proteins, this CDR3 gives the full variable domain: ETGVTQSPTHLIKTRGQQVTLRCSSQSGHNTVSWYQQALGQGPQFIFQYYREEENGRGNFPPRFSGLQFPNYSSELNVNALELDDSALYLCASSLALVTTGLSEQFFGPGTRLTVL.